One T cell receptor (beta chain) is described in this entry. Its antigen remains unidentified. Base qualities are not at hand, and no much larger clone is one base apart. The same CDR3 is also encoded by other DNA sequences in this sample. On the immunoSEQ human TCRbeta survey platform, a two-step multiplex PCR amplified and barcoded the TCRbeta CDR3 regions. Illumina instruments were used to sequence the libraries, and IgH from the same samples was sequenced in parallel. The published analysis was carried out like this. To remove PCR and sequencing errors, raw reads were filtered against IMGT V, D, J definitions and grouped with a nearest-neighbor algorithm. A clone was defined by an identical nucleotide sequence, and differential abundance between tissues was tested with a Fisher exact test for each clone at a pFDR threshold of p<0.01. A minimum inclusion filter of 10 in either sample excluded clones with frequencies too low for statistical inference. Pairwise clonal comparisons used the immunoSEQ Analyzer, and gene family usage was assessed with IMGT tools. This immuneACCESS table, as held by TCRdb, lists in-frame sequences with V and J called but not all clones. Of the missing ones, under half trace to an unresolved V gene in checked studies; the others have no known cause. The DNA gave D and trimming, while V, J and clone size come from that table. The sample table contains about 50,000 clones; only one count was recorded for about four fifths of them. Together, the top ten hold about 0.41% of the sample.

The DNeasy Blood and Tissue Kit was used to extract roughly 1.7-3.3 ug of genomic DNA from either umbilical cord blood or frozen pancreas. The record originates from a study of fetal regulatory T cell absence and autoimmunity (dated by TCRdb to 2015 to 2018). About the study as a whole: Exocrine pancreas autoimmunity was seen in the IPEX patients without clinical diabetes.

Study-wide conclusions, independent of this receptor: Compared with cord blood, the pancreas TCR compartment showed significant oligoclonal enrichment, and some top clones were enriched more than 90-fold. The oligoclonal enrichment was taken as support for antigen-driven autoimmunity in the pancreas before birth in IPEX syndrome. Cord blood and pancreas had broadly similar TRB gene family usage, which resembled published neonatal and adult repertoires.

Sequences were obtained from cord blood. This TCR was sampled from a newborn boy with IPEX syndrome.

The DNA sequence is TGTGCCAGCTCACCACCGTCGACAGATACGCAGTATTTT. It specifies CASSPPSTDTQYF. The V and J genes are TRBV18 and TRBJ2-3, with the D gene not confidently named. The germline V gene specifies KGHSH as CDR1 and LQKENI as CDR2. Trimming costs V 0 bases and J 3 bases, and their ends lie 4 bases apart. The CDR3 runs 13 amino acids, cysteine and phenylalanine included. The DNA shown is the 39-base CDR3, in frame from base 1.